One and the same sample provided the 9 T cell receptor beta chains below, sequenced in a study of CD8+ T cells in alopecia areata. The sample's treatment: oral pan-JAK inhibitor, 5-10 mg twice daily. Once RNA had been extracted, it was reverse transcribed into cDNA to act as the sequencing template. Profiling relied on immunoSEQ multiplex PCR, and the TCRdb table lists in-frame clones only, not all of them. The table lists 170,000 or so clones, about 53% of them singletons. Sequencing used CD8+ T cells sorted from blood, obtained at week 24, from a patient treated with tofacitinib. The origin of the receptors is a human donor with alopecia areata.

This clone was counted a single time. The chain has TRBV6-5 and TRBJ2-1; D is perhaps TRBD1 or TRBD2 (7 bases each). Germline V lookup: CDR1 MNHEY, CDR2 SVGAGI. V shed 3 bases and J shed 7 bases, with 19 bases lying between them. This CDR3 is built from 16 residues. The CDR3 loop reads CASSYIPGQGGNEQFF. The CDR3 DNA reads TGTGCCAGCAGTTATATCCCGGGGCAGGGGGGGAATGAGCAGTTCTTC.

This rearrangement joins TRBV30 to TRBJ2-3; 8 nucleotides match TRBD1. V was pared by 1 base and J by 0 bases, with 3 bases of the junction left unmatched. CDR3 length equals 15 residues. Germline V CDR1 and CDR2: GTSNPN, SVGIG (reference sequence). The CDR3 DNA is TGTGCCTGGAGTGGACAGGGGCGTAGCACAGATACGCAGTATTTT. It specifies CAWSGQGRSTDTQYF.

This clone was observed a few times. Here the CDR3 reads CASGLKEPQHF. CDR3 in DNA: TGTGCTAGTGGTTTGAAGGAGCCCCAGCATTTT. The chain is built from TRBV12-5 and TRBJ1-5; D remains ambiguous. Germline V CDR1 and CDR2: LGHNT, FRNRAP. Trimming left V 2 bases short and J 8 bases short, with 4 bases between. The CDR3 length is 11 residues. Filled out from reference TRBV12-5 and TRBJ1-5, the complete variable domain reads DARVTQTPRHKVTEMGQEVTMRCQPILGHNTVFWYRQTMMQGLELLAYFRNRAPLDDSGMPKDRFSAEMPDATLATLKIQPSEPRDSAVYFCASGLKEPQHFGDGTRLSIL.

Details on this clone: The same CDR3 can be traced to other DNA sequences in this sample. This chain links TRBV30 with TRBJ2-3, with 12 bases matching TRBD2. J lost 6 bases, V lost 3 bases, and 4 bases had no gene match. Germline assignment: CDR1 GTSNPN and CDR2 SVGIG (reference sequence). The CDR3 extends over 14 amino acids. CDR3: CAWSLAGGRDTQYF. In DNA, the CDR3 is TGTGCCTGGAGCCTAGCGGGGGGGAGGGATACGCAGTATTTT.

This clone has only one observation. The chain uses TRBV15 and TRBJ2-1, with TRBD2 identical over 9 bases. This CDR3 spans 16 amino acids. Germline V gene data show CDR1 as LNHNV and CDR2 as YYDKDF (reference sequence). After removal of 2 bases from V and 8 bases from J, the junction contained 10 bases not matched to a gene. The CDR3 protein is CATSRLTWTSADEQFF. CDR3 coding DNA: TGTGCCACCAGCAGACTTACTTGGACTAGCGCGGATGAGCAGTTCTTC.

A few counts support this clone. V is TRBV25-1 and J is TRBJ2-5; TRBD2 agrees at 10 bases. The CDR3 consists of 15 residues. Trimming took 10 bases from V and 5 from J; bases not matched to a gene: 13. The V gene's germline CDR1 is MGHDK and CDR2 SYGVNS. The CDR3 region has the DNA TGTGCCACCTCCGGGTTAGCGGGGGGCTTCGAGACCCAGTACTTC. Its translation: CATSGLAGGFETQYF.

The chain combines TRBV28 with TRBJ1-3, with a tentative D call TRBD1 (5 bases). V was cut by 5 bases and J by 3 bases, with 14 bases left in between. Looked up from germline, CDR1 is MDHEN and CDR2 is SYDVKM. The CDR3 extends over 15 amino acids. The CDR3 bases are TGTGCCAGCAGTCCAGAATCAGGGTATGGAAACACCATATATTTT. Translating gives CASSPESGYGNTIYF.

The chain uses TRBV13 and TRBJ1-2; D unresolved. Looked up from germline, CDR1 is PRHDT and CDR2 is FYEKMQ (reference sequence). V lost 5 bases and J lost 6, with 4 bases in between. The CDR3 totals 10 residues. Here the CDR3 reads CASSGNGYTF. The CDR3 DNA reads TGTGCCAGCAGCGGAAATGGCTACACCTTC.

Notes on this clone: The junction shows a germline mismatch at one end, possibly a read error. V and J are TRBV10-3 and TRBJ1-5, with TRBD1 as a possible D gene (6 bases). The germline CDR1 and CDR2 sequences are ENHRY and SYGVKD. This CDR3 is built from 12 residues. DNA for the CDR3: TGTGCCATCAGTGAGGAAGGGGGGCGCAGGGTTTTT. Translating gives CAISEEGGRRVF.